A single sample gave rise to the 15 T cell receptor beta chains below, sequenced in a study of cytomegalovirus exposure and HLA in healthy donors. The study ran its PCR with 60 Vbeta and 13 Jbeta primers. The assay was immunoSEQ multiplex PCR, and TCRdb's table has in-frame clones only and misses some. The sample table includes about 140,000 clones. Material: PBMCs. The source of these receptors is a woman aged 18-29 years in good health and CMV-seronegative.

This rearrangement joins TRBV5-1 to TRBJ1-2, with 7 bases lining up with TRBD1. CDR3 size: 13 residues. The V gene's germline CDR1 is SGHRS and CDR2 YFSETQ. V was pared by 4 bases and J by 8 bases, with 8 bases of the junction left unmatched. Here the CDR3 DNA reads TGCGCCAGCAGCCCCTCGACAGGGACGGGCTACACCTTC. As protein: CASSPSTGTGYTF.

The chain recombines TRBV7-9 with TRBJ1-5; D not resolved. Trimming took 5 bases from V and 3 from J, leaving 11 bases between them. This CDR3 region has 14 residues. Germline values: CDR1 SEHNR, CDR2 FQNEAQ (reference sequence). DNA for the CDR3: TGTGCCAGCAGCCCCAGCGGGGACAATCAGCCCCAGCATTTT. As protein: CASSPSGDNQPQHF.

The rearrangement joins TRBV7-3 to TRBJ2-7; possibly TRBD2 for D (6 bases). The V end was cut by 5 bases, the J end by 4 bases, with 15 bases between. CDR3 length: 14 residues. The germline V gene encodes CDR1 SGHTA and CDR2 FQGTGA. CDR3 amino acids: CASSQGPGGYEQYF. As DNA, the CDR3 is TGTGCCAGCAGCCAAGGCCCTGGAGGGTACGAGCAGTACTTC. The whole variable domain, remainder taken from reference TRBV7-3 and TRBJ2-7, is GAGVSQTPSNKVTEKGKYVELRCDPISGHTALYWYRQSLGQGPEFLIYFQGTGAADDSGLPNDRFFAVRPEGSVSTLKIQRTERGDSAVYLCASSQGPGGYEQYFGPGTRLTVT.

The rearrangement joins TRBV30 to TRBJ1-1; 7 bases align to TRBD1. With 1 base clipped from V and 0 bases from J, the junction kept 2 bases outside the gene matches. This CDR3 region has 14 residues. CDR1 GTSNPN and CDR2 SVGIG come from the germline V gene (reference sequence). The CDR3 here is CAWSGQGVNTEAFF. The CDR3 DNA is TGTGCCTGGAGTGGACAGGGCGTGAACACTGAAGCTTTCTTT.

The chain links TRBV29-1 to TRBJ2-7; the match to TRBD2 covers 15 bases. This CDR3 comprises 15 residues. The V and J ends lost 5 bases and 3 bases, in that order; junction bases with no gene match: 5. Germline values: CDR1 SQVTM, CDR2 ANQGSEA. DNA for the CDR3: TGCAGCGTTCGAACGGGACTAGCGGGAGGCTACGAGCAGTACTTC. Residues: CSVRTGLAGGYEQYF.

V usage is TRBV7-3 and J usage is TRBJ2-4, with D tentatively TRBD1 (6 bases). This CDR3 is built from 14 residues. Germline CDR1 and CDR2: SGHTA and FQGTGA. V shed 4 bases and J shed 3 bases, with 10 bases lying between them. CDR3 sequence: CASSSDRNKNIQYF. The CDR3 DNA sequence: TGTGCCAGCAGCTCCGACAGGAACAAAAACATTCAGTACTTC.

The chain carries TRBV19 and TRBJ2-1; the match to TRBD1 covers 10 bases. CDR3 length: 15 residues. Trimming at V came to 5 bases and at J to 10 bases, leaving 11 bases not matched to a gene. Germline V gene sequence: CDR1 LNHDA, CDR2 SQIVND (reference sequence). The CDR3 here is CASSAGTGVFREQFF. The CDR3 bases are TGTGCCAGTAGTGCCGGGACAGGGGTGTTCAGGGAGCAGTTCTTC.

The chain links TRBV2 to TRBJ2-1; the D gene is possibly TRBD2 (6 bases). The CDR3 contains 15 residues. V lost 2 bases and J 3 bases, leaving 11 bases between the germline ends. From germline, CDR1 is SNHLY and CDR2 FYNNEI. The CDR3 sequence: CASSERGVVYNEQFF. CDR3 bases: TGTGCCAGCAGTGAACGCGGGGTAGTCTACAATGAGCAGTTCTTC.

The rearrangement joins TRBV7-9 to TRBJ1-1; TRBD1 might be the D (5 bases). CDR1 and CDR2 (germline): SEHNR, FQNEAQ (reference sequence). This CDR3 is 14 amino acids long. With 5 bases removed from V and 6 bases from J, the gap between germline ends came to 16 bases. The CDR3 DNA is TGTGCCAGCAGCCAGTCAGGGTTCAGCGCTGAAGCTTTCTTT. Translation: CASSQSGFSAEAFF.

The J gene is TRBJ1-2, the V gene TRBV15; D not certain. The CDR3 loop spans 16 amino acids. Germline V gene lookup returns CDR1 LNHNV and CDR2 YYDKDF (reference sequence). V was clipped by 0 bases and J by 2 bases, with 13 bases between them. CDR3 sequence (DNA): TGTGCCACCAGCAGAGAAGGGAGGGCACCCAACTATGGCTACACCTTC. This codes for CATSREGRAPNYGYTF.

This chain joins TRBV29-1 and TRBJ1-1, with D perhaps matching TRBD1 (5 bases). Germline loops: CDR1 SQVTM, CDR2 ANQGSEA. The CDR3 spans 13 residues. V lost 4 bases to trimming and J lost 1 base, with 10 bases between them. CDR3 DNA: TGCAGCGTTGGTCTCGGGGGGAACACTGAAGCTTTCTTT. Residues: CSVGLGGNTEAFF.

This chain connects TRBV10-3 to TRBJ2-5; TRBD1 aligns across 9 bases. Germline V CDR1 and CDR2: ENHRY, SYGVKD. Trimming at V came to 4 bases and at J to 1 base, leaving 4 bases not matched to a gene. The CDR3 covers 15 residues. The CDR3 region has the DNA TGTGCCATCAGTGGACAGGACAGGGGCCAAGAGACCCAGTACTTC. Amino acid sequence: CAISGQDRGQETQYF.

This chain connects TRBV11-2 to TRBJ2-7, with D perhaps matching TRBD1 (6 bases). V was cut by 0 bases and J by 6 bases, with 12 bases left in between. This CDR3 has 14 amino acids. Germline values: CDR1 SGHAT, CDR2 FQNNGV. The CDR3 nucleotides read TGTGCCAGCAGCTTAGATCCAGGGGCCAGCGAGCAGTACGTC. It yields the protein CASSLDPGASEQYV.

The rearrangement uses TRBV2 and TRBJ2-1; the match to TRBD2 covers 9 bases. There are 13 residues in the CDR3. The V gene end was trimmed by 6 bases and the J gene end by 6 bases; junction bases not matched to a gene: 3. Germline CDR1 reads SNHLY; CDR2 reads FYNNEI. The CDR3 loop is CASRSGRTNEQFF. CDR3 nucleotides: TGTGCCAGCAGGAGCGGGAGGACCAATGAGCAGTTCTTC.

The chain couples TRBV19 to TRBJ2-1; 9 nucleotides align to TRBD1. Germline V lookup: CDR1 LNHDA, CDR2 SQIVND (reference sequence). The CDR3 contains 13 residues. V dropped 0 bases and J dropped 14; count of bases not matched to a gene: 5. CDR3 coding DNA: TGTGCCAGTAGTATAGATCTGGGACAGGGCAAGTTCTTC. It translates to CASSIDLGQGKFF. Complete variable domain (other parts from reference TRBV19 and TRBJ2-1): DGGITQSPKYLFRKEGQNVTLSCEQNLNHDAMYWYRQDPGQGLRLIYYSQIVNDFQKGDIAEGYSVSREKKESFPLTVTSAQKNPTAFYLCASSIDLGQGKFFGPGTRLTVL.